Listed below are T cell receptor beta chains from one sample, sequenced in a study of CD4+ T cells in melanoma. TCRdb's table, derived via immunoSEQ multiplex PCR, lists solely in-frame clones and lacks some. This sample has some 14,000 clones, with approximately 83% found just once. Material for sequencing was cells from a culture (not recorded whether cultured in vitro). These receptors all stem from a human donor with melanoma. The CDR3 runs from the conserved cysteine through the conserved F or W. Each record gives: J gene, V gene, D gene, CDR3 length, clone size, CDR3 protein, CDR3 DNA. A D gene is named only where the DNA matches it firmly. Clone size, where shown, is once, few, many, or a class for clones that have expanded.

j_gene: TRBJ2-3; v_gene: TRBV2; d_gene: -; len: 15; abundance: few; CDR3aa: CASSELGRATDTQYF; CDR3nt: TGTGCCAGCAGTGAGTTAGGCAGGGCTACAGATACGCAGTATTTT
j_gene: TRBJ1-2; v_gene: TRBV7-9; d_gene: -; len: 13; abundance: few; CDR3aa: CASSLVRVGGYTF; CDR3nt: TGTGCCAGCAGCTTAGTAAGGGTCGGGGGCTACACCTTC
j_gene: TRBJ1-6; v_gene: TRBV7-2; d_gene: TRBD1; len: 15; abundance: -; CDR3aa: CASSQLTGNHSPLHF; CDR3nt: TGTGCCAGCAGCCAACTGACAGGGAATCATTCACCCCTCCACTTT
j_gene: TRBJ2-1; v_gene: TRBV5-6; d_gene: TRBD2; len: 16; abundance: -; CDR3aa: CASSLGLAAIINEQFF; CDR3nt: TGTGCCAGCAGCTTGGGACTAGCAGCGATTATCAATGAGCAGTTCTTC
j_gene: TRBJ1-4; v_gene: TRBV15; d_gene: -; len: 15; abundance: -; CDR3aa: CATSRDKQGNEKLFF; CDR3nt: TGTGCCACCAGCAGAGATAAGCAAGGGAATGAAAAACTGTTTTTT
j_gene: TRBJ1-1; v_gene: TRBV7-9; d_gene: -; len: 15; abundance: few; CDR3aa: CASSISGLRNTEAFF; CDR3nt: TGTGCCAGCAGCATCTCAGGGTTAAGGAACACTGAAGCTTTCTTT
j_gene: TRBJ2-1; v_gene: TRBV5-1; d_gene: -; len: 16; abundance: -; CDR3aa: CASSLAGGRGYNEQFF; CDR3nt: TGCGCCAGCAGCTTGGCAGGAGGGAGGGGGTACAATGAGCAGTTCTTC
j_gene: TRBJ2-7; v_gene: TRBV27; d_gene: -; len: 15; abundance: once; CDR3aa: CASRYKRDSAYEQYF; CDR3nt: TGTGCCAGCAGATATAAGCGGGACAGCGCCTACGAGCAGTACTTC
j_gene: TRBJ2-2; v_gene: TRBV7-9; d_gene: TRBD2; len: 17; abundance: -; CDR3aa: CASSFRGGALNTGELFF; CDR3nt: TGTGCCAGCAGCTTCCGGGGAGGGGCCTTGAACACCGGGGAGCTGTTTTTT
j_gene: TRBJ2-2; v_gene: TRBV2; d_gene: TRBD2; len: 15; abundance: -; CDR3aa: CASSDKLAGTGELFF; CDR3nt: TGTGCCAGCAGTGATAAACTAGCGGGGACCGGGGAGCTGTTTTTT
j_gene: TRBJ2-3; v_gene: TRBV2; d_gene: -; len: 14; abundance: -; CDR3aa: CASGLRGSTDTQYF; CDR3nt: TGTGCCAGCGGCTTGCGGGGCAGCACAGATACGCAGTATTTT
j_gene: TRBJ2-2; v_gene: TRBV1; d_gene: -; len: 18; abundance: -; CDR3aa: CTSSQDKGGGANTGELFF; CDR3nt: TGCACCAGCAGCCAAGATAAGGGAGGCGGAGCGAACACCGGGGAGCTGTTTTTT
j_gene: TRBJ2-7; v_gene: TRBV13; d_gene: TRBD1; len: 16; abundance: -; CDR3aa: CASSPGVRTGNYEQYF; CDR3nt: TGTGCCAGCAGCCCAGGGGTCAGGACAGGGAACTACGAGCAGTACTTC
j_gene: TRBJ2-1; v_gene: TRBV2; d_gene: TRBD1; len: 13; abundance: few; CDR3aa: CAGRQGAYNEQFF; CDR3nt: TGTGCCGGACGACAGGGGGCCTACAATGAGCAGTTCTTC
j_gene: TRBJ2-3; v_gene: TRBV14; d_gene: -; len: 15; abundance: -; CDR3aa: CASSPWGRYTDTQYF; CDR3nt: TGTGCCAGCAGCCCCTGGGGACGGTACACAGATACGCAGTATTTT
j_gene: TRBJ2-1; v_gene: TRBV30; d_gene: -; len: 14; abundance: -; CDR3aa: CAWTPGSSYNEQFF; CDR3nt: TGTGCCTGGACTCCGGGGAGCTCCTACAATGAGCAGTTCTTC